The rows below give T cell receptor beta chains drawn from one sample of a study of T-cell memory formation after mild COVID-19. MiXCR was run by TCRdb on the 5' RACE reads, yielding one entry per CDR3 protein. The table includes 300,000 or so distinct CDR3 sequences, around 15% detected once. The sequenced sample consisted of PBMCs or a T cell subset sorted from them (not recorded which). The source of these receptors is a man aged 18 to 35 who had mild COVID-19 (a few samples of this study predate the infection). Cell type and time point are not known. The CDR3 runs from the conserved cysteine through the conserved F or W. The D gene is left open where the match is weak. Rows give clone size only sometimes, using once, few, many, or a class for an expanded clone.

j_gene | d_gene | abundance | v_gene | CDR3aa | CDR3nt
TRBJ2-7 | TRBD2 | few | TRBV5-1 | CASSLRGSGVYEQYF | TGCGCCAGCAGCTTGCGCGGGAGCGGGGTCTACGAGCAGTACTTC
TRBJ1-2 | - | few | TRBV19 | CASSIARQDGYTF | TGTGCCAGTAGTATAGCCCGACAGGATGGCTACACCTTC
TRBJ1-1 | - | - | TRBV4-3 | CASSQETWERAFF | TGCGCCAGCAGCCAAGAAACCTGGGAGAGGGCTTTCTTT
TRBJ1-2 | - | - | TRBV29-1 | CSVVFSPYGYTF | TGCAGCGTTGTCTTCTCCCCCTATGGCTACACCTTC
TRBJ1-4 | TRBD1 | - | TRBV6-5 | CASSYDRAGTTEKLFF | TGTGCCAGCAGTTACGACAGGGCGGGTACTACTGAAAAACTGTTTTTT
TRBJ1-3 | - | many | TRBV7-9 | CASSLNGGSGNTIYF | TGTGCCAGCAGCTTAAACGGGGGCTCTGGAAACACCATATATTTT
TRBJ1-1 | - | - | TRBV5-5 | CASSGRGLTEAFF | TGTGCCAGCAGTGGGCGGGGCCTCACTGAAGCTTTCTTT
TRBJ1-5 | - | - | TRBV6-6 | CASSLLSNQPQHF | TGTGCCAGCAGTCTCCTTAGCAATCAGCCCCAGCATTTT
TRBJ2-5 | - | few | TRBV7-6 | CASSPSGQAYQETQYF | TGTGCCAGCAGCCCGAGCGGGCAGGCTTACCAAGAGACCCAGTACTTC
TRBJ2-7 | - | many | TRBV2 | CASGGTFSYEQYF | TGTGCCAGCGGCGGGACATTCTCCTACGAGCAGTACTTC
TRBJ2-3 | TRBD2 | few | TRBV5-1 | CASTLGAGDDTQYF | TGCGCCAGCACCTTGGGAGCGGGGGATGATACGCAGTATTTT
TRBJ1-1 | - | - | TRBV10-3 | CAIGRGREAFF | TGTGCCATCGGTCGGGGCCGAGAAGCTTTCTTT
TRBJ1-5 | - | - | TRBV19 | CASNLGGDYNQPQHF | TGTGCCAGTAACCTTGGGGGGGATTACAATCAGCCCCAGCATTTT
TRBJ1-2 | - | - | TRBV4-2 | CASSQVDTRGNYGYTF | TGTGCCAGCAGCCAAGTCGATACTAGGGGGAACTATGGCTACACCTTC
TRBJ2-2 | - | many | TRBV20-1 | CSATGTRNTGELFF | TGCAGTGCAACCGGGACGAGGAACACCGGGGAGCTGTTTTTT
TRBJ1-5 | - | few | TRBV6-5 | CASSPGGIWQPQHF | TGTGCCAGCAGCCCGGGGGGTATTTGGCAGCCCCAGCATTTT
TRBJ1-6 | - | few | TRBV6-5 | CASSQQENSPLHF | TGTGCCAGCAGTCAACAAGAGAATTCACCCCTCCACTTT
TRBJ2-7 | - | few | TRBV7-2 | CASSSPGLSSYEQYF | TGTGCCAGCAGCTCGCCTGGACTCAGCTCCTACGAGCAGTACTTC
TRBJ1-4 | - | few | TRBV7-9 | CASSLAPVGNEKLFF | TGTGCCAGCAGCTTAGCCCCAGTCGGAAATGAAAAACTGTTTTTT
TRBJ1-1 | - | few | TRBV6-2/TRBV6-3 | CASSYMNTEAFF | TGTGCCAGCAGTTACATGAACACTGAAGCTTTCTTT
TRBJ1-2 | - | - | TRBV6-5 | CASNGPNYGYTF | TGTGCCAGCAACGGCCCCAACTATGGCTACACCTTC
TRBJ2-5 | - | many | TRBV5-1 | CASSPPGAETQYF | TGCGCCAGCAGCCCCCCAGGGGCGGAGACCCAGTACTTC
TRBJ2-7 | TRBD2 | - | TRBV6-5 | CASNQRGGAYEQYF | TGTGCCAGCAATCAGCGGGGGGGAGCCTACGAGCAGTACTTC
TRBJ1-4 | - | - | TRBV5-1 | CASSLTANEKLFF | TGCGCCAGCAGCTTGACAGCGAATGAAAAACTGTTTTTT
TRBJ2-1 | TRBD2 | few | TRBV19 | CASNWGGDSSNEQFF | TGTGCCAGTAATTGGGGGGGGGATTCTTCCAATGAGCAGTTCTTC
TRBJ2-2 | - | - | TRBV12-3/TRBV12-4 | CASTPWGPTPGELFF | TGTGCCAGCACCCCTTGGGGGCCAACACCCGGGGAGCTGTTTTTT
TRBJ2-6 | - | - | TRBV12-3/TRBV12-4 | CASSPWGAGANVLTF | TGTGCCAGCAGTCCATGGGGGGCTGGGGCCAACGTCCTGACTTTC
TRBJ1-2 | TRBD1 | few | TRBV3-1 | CASSFPGGTSYGYTF | TGTGCCAGCAGCTTCCCAGGGGGGACTAGCTATGGCTACACCTTC
TRBJ2-5 | - | few | TRBV15 | CATSRDPGKQETQYF | TGTGCCACCAGCAGAGATCCTGGCAAGCAAGAGACCCAGTACTTC
TRBJ2-5 | - | - | TRBV7-6 | CASSLMGAVEETQYF | TGTGCCAGCAGTCTCATGGGAGCAGTGGAAGAGACCCAGTACTTC
TRBJ1-2 | - | - | TRBV11-2 | CASSLSRAGGYTF | TGTGCCAGCAGCTTATCACGGGCGGGTGGCTACACCTTC
TRBJ1-1 | TRBD1 | few | TRBV19 | CASTPTGGFDTEAFF | TGTGCCAGTACCCCGACAGGGGGGTTCGACACTGAAGCTTTCTTT
TRBJ2-7 | TRBD1 | few | TRBV5-1 | CASSGTGVRQYF | TGCGCCAGCAGCGGCACAGGGGTTCGGCAGTACTTC
TRBJ2-5 | - | few | TRBV25-1 | CASSTDQETQYF | TGTGCCAGCAGTACTGACCAAGAGACCCAGTACTTC
TRBJ2-7 | - | few | TRBV15 | CATSRGGSSYEQYF | TGTGCCACCAGCAGAGGGGGGAGCTCCTACGAGCAGTACTTC
TRBJ1-1 | - | - | TRBV11-2 | CASLGGLATEAFF | TGTGCCAGCCTGGGGGGCCTGGCCACTGAAGCTTTCTTT
TRBJ2-3 | - | - | TRBV10-1 | CASTAGPEADTQYF | TGCGCCAGCACCGCGGGGCCCGAAGCCGATACGCAGTATTTT
TRBJ2-1 | - | many | TRBV5-5 | CASSLTWGNEQFF | TGTGCCAGCAGCTTGACTTGGGGGAATGAGCAGTTCTTC
TRBJ2-2 | TRBD2 | many | TRBV20-1 | CSARGGAGTTISGELFF | TGCAGTGCTAGAGGCGGGGCCGGGACTACGATCTCCGGGGAGCTGTTTTTT
TRBJ2-3 | - | - | TRBV24-1 | CATSDFGEADTQYF | TGTGCCACCAGTGATTTTGGGGAAGCGGATACGCAGTATTTT
TRBJ2-1 | TRBD2 | - | TRBV6-2/TRBV6-3 | CASSYSPTSGVDDEQFF | TGTGCCAGCAGTTACTCTCCGACTAGCGGGGTAGACGATGAGCAGTTCTTC
TRBJ1-6 | - | few | TRBV3-1 | CASSQDPLRIGSPLHF | TGTGCCAGCAGCCAAGATCCGCTGCGCATAGGGTCACCCCTCCACTTT